The clone carrying this T cell receptor beta chain was counted many times. The antigen remains undetermined. This sample is drawn from a study of T cells after yellow fever vaccination. 5'RACE template switching generated TCR cDNA, adding a universal primer site and UMIs. TCRdb redid the calling of the 5' RACE reads with MiXCR, one entry per CDR3 protein. The sample includes some 68,000 distinct CDR3 sequences, about 6% of them seen just once. Findings of the study overall: Bulk-population clonotypes that are abundant could appear as contaminants in FACS-sorted repertoires. Peak timing came faster in the weaker secondary response, day 5 versus 15.

Germline loops: CDR1 SGHTA, CDR2 FQGTGA. The CDR3 loop spans 15 amino acids. V shed 7 bases and J shed 4 bases, with 16 bases lying between them. The source material was CD8+ T cells sorted from PBMCs, sampled about 41 days after the first yellow fever vaccination. This chain joins TRBV7-3 and TRBJ2-2, with D tentatively TRBD1 (5 bases). This sequence was found in a man younger than 35 who received the YFV17D yellow fever vaccine. The CDR3 DNA reads TGTGCCAGCACCATCTGGGGCGACGGCACCGGGGAGCTGTTTTTT. Its translation is CASTIWGDGTGELFF. The variable domain in full, completed from reference TRBV7-3 and TRBJ2-2, reads GAGVSQTPSNKVTEKGKYVELRCDPISGHTALYWYRQSLGQGPEFLIYFQGTGAADDSGLPNDRFFAVRPEGSVSTLKIQRTERGDSAVYLCASTIWGDGTGELFFGEGSRLTVL.